One sample yielded the 31 T cell receptor beta chains listed below, sequenced in a study of draining lymph node invasion in breast cancer. TCRdb independently ran MiXCR on the bulk RNA-seq reads; one entry per CDR3 protein. Among 2,000 to 3,000 distinct CDR3 sequences listed, around 60% were seen once. Memory regulatory T cells were sorted as CD4+ CD45RA- CD25high cells. Sequencing was done on a sample of sorted memory Tregs from a lymph node. The receptors were sampled from a female donor with luminal breast cancer.

CDR3 sequence (DNA): TGTGCCACCACCACGTGGGACAGAATCTACGAGCAGTACGTC. Translated, it gives CATTTWDRIYEQYV. The genes are TRBV2 and TRBJ2-7; 7 bases match TRBD1. CDR1 is SNHLY, CDR2 FYNNEI, per germline. V gave up 10 bases and J gave up 3 bases; unmatched junction bases: 12. This CDR3 comprises 14 residues.

V and J are TRBV5-1 and TRBJ2-1, with TRBD1 matching 12 bases. V was pared by 7 bases and J by 7 bases, with 3 bases of the junction left unmatched. Germline V gene sequence: CDR1 SGHRS, CDR2 YFSETQ. CDR3 length equals 13 residues. CDR3 sequence reads: CASGGQGANEQFF. CDR3 DNA: TGCGCCAGCGGGGGACAGGGGGCGAATGAGCAGTTCTTC.

This CDR3 reads CAWNAGVNTEAFF. The CDR3 nucleotides are TGTGCCTGGAATGCGGGGGTGAACACTGAAGCTTTCTTT. This chain connects TRBV30 to TRBJ1-1; possible D gene TRBD1, 5 bases. The ends were cut back, 4 bases at V and 0 bases at J, with 9 bases in the middle. Germline assignment: CDR1 GTSNPN and CDR2 SVGIG (reference sequence). The length of the CDR3 is 13 residues.

This rearrangement joins TRBV5-1 to TRBJ2-5; D is possibly TRBD1 (5 bases). Germline CDR1 reads SGHRS; CDR2 reads YFSETQ. Trimming took 0 bases from V and 4 from J, leaving 7 bases between them. The CDR3 contains 13 residues. CDR3 protein: CASSLAQGETQYF. The CDR3 nucleotides are TGCGCCAGCAGCTTGGCCCAGGGAGAGACCCAGTACTTC.

This clonotype was counted a few times. The CDR3 spells CASSVGTGQETQYF. In DNA, the CDR3 is TGCGCCAGCAGCGTGGGGACAGGGCAAGAGACCCAGTACTTC. This chain uses TRBV5-1 with TRBJ2-5; TRBD1 aligns across 9 bases. The CDR3 extends over 14 amino acids. CDR1 and CDR2 from the germline V gene are SGHRS and YFSETQ. The V gene end was trimmed by 4 bases and the J gene end by 2 bases; junction bases not matched to a gene: 3.

This chain uses TRBV19 with TRBJ1-1; possibly TRBD1 for D (6 bases). The CDR3 contains 16 residues. Germline V gene lookup returns CDR1 LNHDA and CDR2 SQIVND (reference sequence). The V and J ends lost 6 bases and 5 bases respectively, with 22 bases between them. CDR3 in amino acids: CASSPQGLGAGTEAFF. Here the CDR3 DNA reads TGTGCCAGTAGCCCCCAGGGGCTGGGGGCAGGTACTGAAGCTTTCTTT.

The rearrangement joins TRBV19 to TRBJ1-1; D is perhaps TRBD1 (6 bases). This CDR3 region has 15 residues. V was trimmed by 5 bases and J by 0 bases, leaving 13 bases between them. CDR1 is LNHDA and CDR2 is SQIVND in the germline V gene (reference sequence). DNA for the CDR3: TGTGCCAGTAGTCTTGCCGGGACAATGAACACTGAAGCTTTCTTT. Protein sequence: CASSLAGTMNTEAFF.

Points on this clonotype: One junction end does not reproduce the germline sequence, and a read error may be involved. The chain uses TRBV7-9 and TRBJ2-7, with 7 bases aligning to TRBD1. The CDR3 consists of 14 residues. CDR1 and CDR2 (germline): SEHNR, FQNEAQ (reference sequence). CDR3 DNA sequence: TGTGTCAGCAGCCCCAGACAGGGCTCCTACGAGCAGTACTTC. Residues: CVSSPRQGSYEQYF.

The rearrangement uses TRBV19 and TRBJ1-2; 8 bases are shared with TRBD1. The junction had 5 bases not matched to a gene; V was cut back by 5 bases and J by 6 bases. Germline V lookup: CDR1 LNHDA, CDR2 SQIVND (reference sequence). The CDR3 extends over 13 amino acids. The CDR3 region is CASSFGQGDGYTF. As DNA, the CDR3 is TGTGCCAGTAGTTTCGGACAGGGTGATGGCTACACCTTC.

The sample holds one count of this clonotype. The chain links TRBV5-1 to TRBJ1-1; 7 bases align to TRBD1. The CDR3 is made up of 14 amino acids. Trimming cost V 3 bases and J 3 bases; bases outside gene matches: 5. CDR1 is SGHRS and CDR2 is YFSETQ in the germline V gene. The CDR3 DNA follows: TGCGCCAGCAGCTCCCAGGGGGGGGACACTGAAGCTTTCTTT. It encodes CASSSQGGDTEAFF.

This sequence joins TRBV20-1 and TRBJ2-3; TRBD2 might be the D (6 bases). CDR1 is DFQATT and CDR2 is SNEGSKA in the germline V gene (reference sequence). V lost 5 bases to trimming and J lost 4 bases, with 16 bases between them. The CDR3 covers 14 residues. This CDR3 reads CSAPLGGGADTQYF. In nucleotides, the CDR3 is TGCAGTGCTCCACTGGGGGGAGGCGCAGATACGCAGTATTTT.

The V gene is TRBV6-1, the J gene TRBJ2-1; 9 positions agree with TRBD2. V shed 2 bases, J shed 6 bases, and the junction held 5 bases outside the gene matches. Germline-derived CDR1 and CDR2 are MNHNS and SASEGT. The CDR3 totals 15 residues. The CDR3 nucleotides read TGTGCCAGCAGTGAACCGGGACTAGCACCCAATGAGCAGTTCTTC. Its translation is CASSEPGLAPNEQFF.

The chain links TRBV20-1 to TRBJ2-4, with TRBD2 matching over 8 bases. The ends lost 6 bases at V and 7 bases at J; junction bases unmatched: 11. The germline gives CDR1 DFQATT, CDR2 SNEGSKA (reference sequence). This CDR3 contains 14 residues. CDR3 protein: CSAALTTGGNIQYF. For the CDR3, the DNA is TGCAGTGCCGCCCTTACGACGGGAGGGAACATTCAGTACTTC.

The chain recombines TRBV20-1 with TRBJ2-1; possibly TRBD2 for D (6 bases). Germline lookup yields CDR1 DFQATT and CDR2 SNEGSKA (reference sequence). The CDR3 has 11 amino acids. V shed 4 bases and J shed 10 bases, with 11 bases lying between them. This CDR3 is CSANLAREQFF. The CDR3 DNA follows: TGCAGTGCTAATCTAGCGCGCGAGCAGTTCTTC.

The chain carries TRBV6-1 and TRBJ2-7, with 11 bases lining up with TRBD2. The trim removed 5 bases at V and 2 bases at J, leaving 5 bases unmatched. The length of the CDR3 is 15 residues. Germline CDR1 and CDR2: MNHNS and SASEGT. The CDR3 sequence: CASSITSGGTYEQYV. In DNA form, the CDR3 reads TGTGCCAGCAGTATTACTAGCGGGGGAACCTACGAGCAGTACGTC.

The gene calls are TRBV10-3 and TRBJ2-1; TRBD1 matches 9 bases. This CDR3 comprises 16 residues. The V gene's germline CDR1 is ENHRY and CDR2 SYGVKD. The V and J ends lost 6 bases and 8 bases, in that order; junction bases with no gene match: 14. CDR3 sequence: CAIRSRDRELAHEQFF. The CDR3 coding sequence is TGTGCCATCAGGTCCCGGGACAGGGAGTTAGCCCATGAGCAGTTCTTC.

In this sample, this clonotype turned up a few times. The chain is built from TRBV20-1 and TRBJ1-1; 7 nucleotides match TRBD1. Germline CDR1 reads DFQATT; CDR2 reads SNEGSKA (reference sequence). The ends lost 0 bases at V and 1 base at J; junction bases unmatched: 5. The CDR3 length is 15 residues. CDR3 nucleotide sequence: TGCAGTGCTAGAGATTCAGGGGGGGGGAACACTGAAGCTTTCTTT. Protein: CSARDSGGGNTEAFF.

This clonotype has more than one count but fewer than ten. The chain couples TRBV6-1 to TRBJ2-3, with D perhaps matching TRBD1 or TRBD2 (5 bases each). Trimming cost V 5 bases and J 9 bases, with 6 bases left between them. The germline V gene has CDR1 MNHNS and CDR2 SASEGT. The CDR3 runs 10 residues. CDR3: CASSWGTQYF. The CDR3, as DNA: TGTGCCAGCAGTTGGGGGACGCAGTATTTT.

This clonotype has more than one count but fewer than ten. DNA for the CDR3: TGTGCCAGCAGCCGCCTCGGGACTAGGACCGGAGATGAGCAGTTCTTC. Its translation is CASSRLGTRTGDEQFF. The chain combines TRBV7-9 with TRBJ2-1; TRBD2 aligns across 8 bases. The trim removed 5 bases at V and 8 bases at J, leaving 14 bases unmatched. The CDR3 length is 16 residues. Germline V gene data show CDR1 as SEHNR and CDR2 as FQNEAQ (reference sequence).

V is TRBV3-1 and J is TRBJ2-1; possible D gene TRBD2, 5 bases. This CDR3 contains 16 residues. V was pared by 6 bases and J by 0 bases, with 15 bases between. Looked up from germline, CDR1 is LGHDT and CDR2 is YNNKEL (reference sequence). In DNA form, the CDR3 reads TGTGCCAGCAGTCCACCAGCGGCAAGCTCCTACAATGAGCAGTTCTTC. Translation: CASSPPAASSYNEQFF.

Comments on this clonotype: Germline is not matched at one junction end, which may reflect a read error. This chain joins TRBV12-3 or TRBV12-4 and TRBJ2-2, with 7 nucleotides matching TRBD1. The CDR3 consists of 14 residues. In nucleotides, the CDR3 is TGTGACAGCAGAGGGACAGATAACACCGGGGAGCTGTTTTTT. Translation: CDSRGTDNTGELFF.

In its sample, this clonotype was seen a few times. The chain is built from TRBV9 and TRBJ1-3, with D uncertain. CDR1 is SGDLS, CDR2 YYNGEE, per germline. Trimming took 7 bases from V and 2 from J, leaving 7 bases between them. The CDR3 covers 12 residues. CDR3 residues: CASSMTGNTIYF. The DNA for the CDR3 is TGTGCCAGCTCTATGACTGGAAACACCATATATTTT. The variable domain in full, completed from reference TRBV9 and TRBJ1-3, reads DSGVTQTPKHLITATGQRVTLRCSPRSGDLSVYWYQQSLDQGLQFLIQYYNGEERAKGNILERFSAQQFPDLHSELNLSSLELGDSALYFCASSMTGNTIYFGEGSWLTVV.

This clonotype was seen a few times. The V call is TRBV9, the J call TRBJ1-1, with D possibly TRBD1 on 6 matching bases. The CDR3 loop spans 16 amino acids. Germline lookup yields CDR1 SGDLS and CDR2 YYNGEE. Trimming took off 0 bases at V and 1 base at J, with 13 bases between the two ends. In nucleotides, the CDR3 is TGTGCCAGCAGCGTAGGGGCCGGGACAACGAACACTGAAGCTTTCTTT. Translating it yields CASSVGAGTTNTEAFF.

The chain has TRBV7-6 and TRBJ1-1; unclear D gene. V was trimmed by 3 bases and J by 6 bases, leaving 11 bases between them. Germline assignment: CDR1 SGHVS and CDR2 FNYEAQ. This CDR3 comprises 13 residues. CDR3: CASSLQGSAEAFF. In nucleotides, the CDR3 is TGTGCCAGCAGCTTGCAAGGATCCGCTGAAGCTTTCTTT.

The chain recombines TRBV11-3 with TRBJ1-1; D is undetermined. The CDR3 is made up of 13 amino acids. V dropped 4 bases and J dropped 4 bases, with 10 bases sitting between them. Germline loops: CDR1 SGHNT, CDR2 YENEEA. In DNA form, the CDR3 reads TGTGCCAGCAGCTCCAATGCTGGCACTGAAGCTTTCTTT. Its protein is CASSSNAGTEAFF.

The chain is built from TRBV6-1 and TRBJ1-1, with D unclear. Trimming left V 7 bases short and J 1 base short, with 13 bases between. The CDR3 has 14 residues. Germline lookup yields CDR1 MNHNS and CDR2 SASEGT. CDR3 loop: CASKTPHGNTEAFF. In DNA form, the CDR3 reads TGTGCCAGCAAAACGCCTCACGGGAACACTGAAGCTTTCTTT.

The table lists this clonotype with a count of one. The chain carries TRBV11-2 and TRBJ2-3; the match to TRBD2 covers 9 bases. After removal of 2 bases from V and 3 bases from J, the junction contained 6 bases not matched to a gene. This CDR3 has 16 residues. The germline CDR1 and CDR2 sequences are SGHAT and FQNNGV. The CDR3 here is CASSLWPSGETDTQYF. Written as DNA, the CDR3 is TGTGCCAGCAGCTTATGGCCTAGCGGGGAGACAGATACGCAGTATTTT.

In nucleotides, the CDR3 is TGCAGCGTCACGGAACATCAAAATCAGCCCCAGCATTTT. This gives the protein CSVTEHQNQPQHF. The chain recombines TRBV29-1 with TRBJ1-5; D gene uncertain. CDR3 length equals 13 residues. Trimming stripped 6 bases from V and 4 bases from J, with 13 bases between. CDR1 is SQVTM, CDR2 ANQGSEA, per germline. Based on the CDR3 plus reference TRBV29-1 and TRBJ1-5, the full variable domain is SAVISQKPSRDICQRGTSLTIQCQVDSQVTMMFWYRQQPGQSLTLIATANQGSEATYESGFVIDKFPISRPNLTFSTLTVSNMSPEDSSIYLCSVTEHQNQPQHFGDGTRLSIL.

In its sample, this clonotype was seen a few times. V is TRBV12-3 or TRBV12-4 and J is TRBJ2-1, with D perhaps given as TRBD1 or TRBD2 (5 bases each). Trimming removed 4 bases at V and 6 bases at J, with 10 bases between. CDR3 length equals 13 residues. CDR3 coding DNA: TGTGCCAGCAGTTCCTGGGGGTTCAATGAGCAGTTCTTC. Its protein is CASSSWGFNEQFF.

The chain recombines TRBV5-5 with TRBJ1-2; the match to TRBD1 covers 10 bases. Unmatched junction bases numbered 12, after V lost 4 bases and J lost 9 bases. Per the germline V gene, CDR1 is SGHKS and CDR2 is YYEKEE (reference sequence). This CDR3 is 15 amino acids long. Here the CDR3 DNA reads TGTGCCAGCAGCCTTGGACAGGGGGGGACTAGTAGCTACACCTTC. Translated: CASSLGQGGTSSYTF.

The chain carries TRBV10-3 and TRBJ2-2, with TRBD1 as a possible D gene (5 bases). The CDR3 extends over 15 amino acids. V lost 2 bases and J 3 bases, leaving 10 bases between the germline ends. Germline assignment: CDR1 ENHRY and CDR2 SYGVKD. CDR3 protein: CAISEGQGYTGELFF. The CDR3 DNA sequence: TGTGCCATCAGTGAGGGGCAGGGCTACACCGGGGAGCTGTTTTTT.